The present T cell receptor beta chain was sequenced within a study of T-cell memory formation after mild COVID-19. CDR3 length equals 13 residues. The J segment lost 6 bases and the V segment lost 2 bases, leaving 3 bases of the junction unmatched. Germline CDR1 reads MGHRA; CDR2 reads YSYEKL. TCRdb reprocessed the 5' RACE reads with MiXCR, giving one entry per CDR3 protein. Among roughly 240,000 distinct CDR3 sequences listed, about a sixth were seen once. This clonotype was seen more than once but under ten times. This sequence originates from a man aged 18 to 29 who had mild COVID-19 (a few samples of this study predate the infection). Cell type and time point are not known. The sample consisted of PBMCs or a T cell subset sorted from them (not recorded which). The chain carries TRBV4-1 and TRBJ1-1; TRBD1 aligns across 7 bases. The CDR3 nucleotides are TGCGCCAGCAGCCAAAGGGGGCAATCTGAAGCTTTCTTT. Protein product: CASSQRGQSEAFF.